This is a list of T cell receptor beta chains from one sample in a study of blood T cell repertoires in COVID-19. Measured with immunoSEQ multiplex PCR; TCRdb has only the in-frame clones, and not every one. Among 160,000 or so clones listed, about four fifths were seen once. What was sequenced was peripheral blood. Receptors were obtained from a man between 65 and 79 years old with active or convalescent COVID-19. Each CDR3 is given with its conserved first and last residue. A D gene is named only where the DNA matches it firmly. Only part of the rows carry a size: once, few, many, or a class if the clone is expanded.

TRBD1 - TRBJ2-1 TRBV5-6 TGTGCCAGCAGCTTGTTGGGAGCAGGGGGCTACAATGAGCAGTTCTTC CASSLLGAGGYNEQFF
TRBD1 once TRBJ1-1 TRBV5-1 TGCGCCAGCAGCAAAGACGTTCCGGGACAGGGCACTGAAGCTTTCTTT CASSKDVPGQGTEAFF
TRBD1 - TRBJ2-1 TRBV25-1 TGTGCCAGCAGTCCCTATGGGGGACAGGGCTACAATGAGCAGTTCTTC CASSPYGGQGYNEQFF
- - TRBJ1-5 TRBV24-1 TGTGCCACCAGTGATGGGTCAGGGCACCAGCCCCAGCATTTT CATSDGSGHQPQHF
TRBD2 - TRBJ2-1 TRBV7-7 TGTGCTAGCAGCTCGGGACTAGCGGGAGGTGTACGGGAGCAGTTCTTC CASSSGLAGGVREQFF
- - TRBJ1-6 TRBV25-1 TGTGCCAGCAGTGACAGGGTAGGATCACCCCTCCACTTT CASSDRVGSPLHF
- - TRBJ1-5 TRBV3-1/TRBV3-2 TGTGCCAGCAGCCAGTCAGATAGCAATCAGCCCCAGCATTTT CASSQSDSNQPQHF
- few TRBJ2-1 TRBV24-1 TGTGCCACCAGGGGGCTATTGACAGCCAATGAGCAGTTCTTC CATRGLLTANEQFF
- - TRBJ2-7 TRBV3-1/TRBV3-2 TGTGCCAGCAGCCCGAGCTTCCACGAGCAGTACTTC CASSPSFHEQYF
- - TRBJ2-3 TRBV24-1 TGTGCCACCAGTGATTTTTCCGAGGGCACAGATACGCAGTATTTT CATSDFSEGTDTQYF
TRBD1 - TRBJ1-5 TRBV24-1 TGTGCCACCAGTGATCCCGGGACAGATCAGCCCCAGCATTTT CATSDPGTDQPQHF
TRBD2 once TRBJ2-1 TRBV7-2 TGTGCCAGCAGCTTAGTGGGTCTAGCGGTAAACAATGAGCAGTTCTTC CASSLVGLAVNNEQFF
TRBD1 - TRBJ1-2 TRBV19 TGTGCCAGTAGTATGGCGGGACAGGAATTCTATGGCTACACCTTC CASSMAGQEFYGYTF
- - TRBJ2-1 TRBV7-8 TGTGCCAGCAGCTTAGCGTTCCGTAAGGGGTACAATGAGCAGTTCTTC CASSLAFRKGYNEQFF
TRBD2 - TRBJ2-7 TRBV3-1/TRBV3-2 TGTGCCAGCAGCCACTCTACGGGACTAGCGGGCTACGAGCAGTACTTC CASSHSTGLAGYEQYF
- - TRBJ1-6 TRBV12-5 TGTGCTAGTGGTTTGGACGGGAATTCACCCCTCCACTTT CASGLDGNSPLHF
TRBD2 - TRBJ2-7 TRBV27 TGTGCCAGCAGTTTCTTGCCGGGGGGAGACTCCTACGAGCAGTACTTC CASSFLPGGDSYEQYF
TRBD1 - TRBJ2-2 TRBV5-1 TGCGCCAGCAGCTTGGGGACAGGCCCCACCGGGGAGCTGTTTTTT CASSLGTGPTGELFF
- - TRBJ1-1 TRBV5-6 TGTGCCAGCAGCGGTGAGATCCTGAACACTGAAGCTTTCTTT CASSGEILNTEAFF
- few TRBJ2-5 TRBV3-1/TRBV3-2 TGTGCCAGCAGCCAATACTTGGGAGGAGGGACCCAGTACTTC CASSQYLGGGTQYF
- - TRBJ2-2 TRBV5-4 TGTGCCAGCAGTCCGGGAGGGACAGGGTACACCGGGGAGCTGTTTTTT CASSPGGTGYTGELFF
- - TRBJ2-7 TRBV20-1 TGCAGTGCTAGTGACCCTAAAACAGGGATCTACGAGCAGTACTTC CSASDPKTGIYEQYF
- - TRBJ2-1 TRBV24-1 TGTGCCACCAGTGATGCGGCTCGGAAGTCTGAGCAGTTCTTC CATSDAARKSEQFF
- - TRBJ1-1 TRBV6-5 TGTGCCAGCAGTTGGGCCAGGACTGAAGCTTTCTTT CASSWARTEAFF
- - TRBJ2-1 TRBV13 TGTGCCAGCAGCTTAGTGACAGAATTTAACCATGAGCAGTTCTTC CASSLVTEFNHEQFF
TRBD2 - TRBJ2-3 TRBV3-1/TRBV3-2 TGTGCCAGCAGCCCGCGGGAGTTCCAAGATACGCAGTATTTT CASSPREFQDTQYF
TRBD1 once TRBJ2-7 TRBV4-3 TGCGCCAGCAGCCTGGGACAGGGGGATGGATACGAGCAGTACTTC CASSLGQGDGYEQYF
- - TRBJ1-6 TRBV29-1 TGCAGCGTTTCTAGAAAGATCAGGGATTATTCACCCCTCCACTTT CSVSRKIRDYSPLHF
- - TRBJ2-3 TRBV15 TGTGCCACCAGTGACTACACAGATACGCAGTATTTT CATSDYTDTQYF
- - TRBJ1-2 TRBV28 TGTGCCAGCAGTTCCTCGGGGGGCAACTATGGCTACACCTTC CASSSSGGNYGYTF
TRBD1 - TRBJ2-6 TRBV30 TGTGCCTGGAACGGACAGGGGATGGGGAATGGGGCCAACGTCCTGACTTTC CAWNGQGMGNGANVLTF
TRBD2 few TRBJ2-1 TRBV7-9 TGTGCCAGCAGCCCCCCACCGAGACTAGCGGTATACAATGAGCAGTTCTTC CASSPPPRLAVYNEQFF
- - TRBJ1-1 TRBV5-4 TGTGCCAGCAGCTCAGGGTCGAACACTGAAGCTTTCTTT CASSSGSNTEAFF
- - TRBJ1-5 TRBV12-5 TGTGCTAGTTCCCAGTATAGCAATCAGCCCCAGCATTTT CASSQYSNQPQHF
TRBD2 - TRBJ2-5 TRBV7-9 TGTGCCAGCAGCTTAGCGTTGGCGGGAGGACAAGAGACCCAGTACTTC CASSLALAGGQETQYF
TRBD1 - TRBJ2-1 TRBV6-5 TGTGCCAGCAGTTACTCGACAGGGGAAAACTACAATGAGCAGTTCTTC CASSYSTGENYNEQFF
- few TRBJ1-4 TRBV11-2 TGTGCCAGCACCCCCCCCACAGGGCACGGTGCAACTAATGAAAAACTGTTTTTT CASTPPTGHGATNEKLFF
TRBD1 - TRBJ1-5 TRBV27 TGTGCCAGCAGTTTCAGGGGGCTCGACGGCAATCAGCCCCAGCATTTT CASSFRGLDGNQPQHF
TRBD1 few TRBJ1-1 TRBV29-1 TGCAGCGCTCGGGGACAGGCGAACACTGAAGCTTTCTTT CSARGQANTEAFF
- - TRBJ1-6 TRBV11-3 TGTGCCAGAATCACCTATAATTCACCCCTCCACTTT CARITYNSPLHF
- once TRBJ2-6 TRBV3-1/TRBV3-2 TGTGCCAGCAGCCAAAAGGAGATGAGCGGCGGGGCCAACGTCCTGACTTTC CASSQKEMSGGANVLTF
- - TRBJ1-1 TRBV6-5 TGTGCCAGCACATCCCGCGGAGTGAACACTGAAGCTTTCTTT CASTSRGVNTEAFF
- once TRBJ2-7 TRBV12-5 TGTGCTAGTGGTTCACAGGCCCCGTCCTACGAGCAGTACTTC CASGSQAPSYEQYF
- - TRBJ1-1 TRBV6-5 TGTGCCAGCAGTTACTCGTGGACAGTAATGAACACTGAAGCTTTCTTT CASSYSWTVMNTEAFF
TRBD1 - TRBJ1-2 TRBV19 TGTGCCAGTAGCACGAGGGGACAGGGATATGGCTACACCTTC CASSTRGQGYGYTF
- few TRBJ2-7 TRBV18 TGTGCCAGCTCACTCGGGTACGAGCAGTACTTC CASSLGYEQYF
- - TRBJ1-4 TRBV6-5 TGTGCCAGCATACCCTCGGGGAGGGTAGGTGAAAAACTGTTTTTT CASIPSGRVGEKLFF
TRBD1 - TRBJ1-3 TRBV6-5 TGTGCCAGCAGCGGAGGAGGGGGCATTGGAAACACCATATATTTT CASSGGGGIGNTIYF
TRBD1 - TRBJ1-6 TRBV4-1 TGCGCCAGCAGCCAAATAGGGGGCTTGACACCCCTCCACTTT CASSQIGGLTPLHF
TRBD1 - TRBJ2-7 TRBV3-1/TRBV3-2 TGTGCCAGCAGCCACGGGACAGGGATCTACGAGCAGTACTTC CASSHGTGIYEQYF
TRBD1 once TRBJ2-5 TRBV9 TGTGCCAGCAGCTACGGGACAGGGCTGGTAGAGACCCAGTACTTC CASSYGTGLVETQYF
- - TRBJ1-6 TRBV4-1 TGCGCCAGCAGCCAAGACCCGCCGGGAGGGCGTACGGGCTCCTATAATTCACCCCTCCACTTT CASSQDPPGGRTGSYNSPLHF
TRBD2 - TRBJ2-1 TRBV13 TGTGCCAGCAGCTCGGGAGCGGGAGTTTCCCTCTACAATGAGCAGTTCTTC CASSSGAGVSLYNEQFF
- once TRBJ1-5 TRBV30 TGTGCCTGGAGTGGTCATAGCAATCAGCCCCAGCATTTT CAWSGHSNQPQHF
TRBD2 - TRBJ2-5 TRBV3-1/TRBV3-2 TGTGCCAGCAGCCGTAATAGCGGGGGGCTAAAAGAGACCCAGTACTTC CASSRNSGGLKETQYF
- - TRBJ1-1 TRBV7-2 TGTGCCAGCAGCGTCAATCTAGCAGAAGCTTTCTTT CASSVNLAEAFF
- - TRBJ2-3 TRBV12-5 TGTGCTAGTGGTTTAGGCCCGACTAGCACAGATACGCAGTATTTT CASGLGPTSTDTQYF
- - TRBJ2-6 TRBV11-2 TGTGCCAGCAGTACAGGTGGGGCCAACGTCCTGACTTTC CASSTGGANVLTF